Shown below are 5 T cell receptor beta chains from a single sample sequenced in a study (dated by TCRdb to 2014 to 2015). Cells that were CD4+CD25+CD127-/low were isolated as Tregs. Libraries came from 5' RACE. The reads were generated on an Illumina MiSeq. Using fastp at Q25 and MiXCR, TCRdb reprocessed the public reads and kept productive beta chains. Rows merge per CDR3 protein into single entries with the most common DNA and genes. This sample holds roughly 60,000 distinct CDR3 sequences; about 25% were observed only once. Clones ranked in the top ten supply 2% to 2.5% of the sample. The sequencing sample was made of tumor-infiltrating Tregs sorted from the breast tumor. The source is a female donor with breast cancer.

This clonotype was picked up a small number of times. CDR3: CASSLITGNTEAFF. The DNA of the CDR3 is TGTGCCAGCAGCTTAATTACAGGAAACACTGAAGCTTTCTTT. This chain connects TRBV7-9 to TRBJ1-1; D may be TRBD1 (5 bases). The CDR3 spans 14 residues. Trimming cost V 2 bases and J 2 bases, with 9 bases left between them. Germline CDR1 is SEHNR and CDR2 is FQNEAQ (reference sequence).

A note on this clonotype: A much larger clone is a single base away; this may be a read error. The chain combines TRBV20-1 with TRBJ2-3, with 9 bases matching TRBD1. Germline V CDR1 and CDR2: DFQATT, SNEGSKA (reference sequence). CDR3 length: 18 amino acids. The V and J ends lost 5 bases and 2 bases, in that order; junction bases with no gene match: 17. The chain's CDR3 is CSAGEPPGQGNPTDTQYF. In DNA form, the CDR3 reads TGCAGTGCTGGTGAGCCTCCGGGACAGGGCAATCCCACAGATACGCAGTATTTT.

This clonotype was counted a few times. The rearrangement uses TRBV6-5 and TRBJ1-3; D remains ambiguous. The length of the CDR3 is 14 residues. Germline assignment: CDR1 MNHEY and CDR2 SVGAGI. The V end lost 0 bases, the J end lost 1 base, and 4 bases lay between the germline ends. In DNA, the CDR3 is TGTGCCAGCAGTTACTCTCTTTCTGGAAACACCATATATTTT. As protein: CASSYSLSGNTIYF.

V is TRBV12-3 or TRBV12-4 and J is TRBJ2-3, with D possibly being TRBD1 (6 bases). There are 15 residues in the CDR3. V gave up 1 base and J gave up 2 bases, with 10 bases separating them. The DNA of the CDR3 is TGTGCCAGCAGTTTAGTCGGGACAACCACAGATACGCAGTATTTT. This codes for CASSLVGTTTDTQYF.

In this sample, this clonotype turned up a few times. The conserved phenylalanine or tryptophan normally closing the CDR3 is absent here, so this likely arose from a read error. CDR3 nucleotides: TGTGCCAGCAGCATGTCGGACAGGGGAACTCAGGGCTACACCCTC. Its protein is CASSMSDRGTQGYTL. V usage is TRBV7-2 and J usage is TRBJ1-2; 9 bases are a match to TRBD1. V shed 5 bases and J 8 bases; nucleotides not matched to a gene: 12. This CDR3 region has 15 residues. Germline V gene sequence: CDR1 SGHTA, CDR2 FQGNSA.